Listed below are T cell receptor beta chains from one sample, sequenced in a study of cytomegalovirus exposure and HLA in healthy donors. Repertoires were generated with immunoSEQ multiplex PCR, while TCRdb's copy carries only in-frame clones and drops some. The table has 67,000 or so clones, around 96% seen once; the top ten hold 1.2% to 1.5%. The sample consisted of PBMCs. The receptors shown here come from a man in his late teens or twenties in good health and CMV-seropositive. Both conserved end residues are trimmed from each CDR3. Fields, in order: clone size, J gene, V gene, CDR3 protein. Some rows have no size entry. The others give once, few or many, or a class for an expanded clone.

clone_size: once
j_call: TRBJ1-1
v_call: TRBV29-1
cdr3_aa: SVEPRTGGSSAF

clone_size: -
j_call: TRBJ2-5
v_call: TRBV6-6
cdr3_aa: ASSSRGPGGEETQY

clone_size: -
j_call: TRBJ2-1
v_call: TRBV5-1
cdr3_aa: ASDEGRGSYNEQF

clone_size: -
j_call: TRBJ1-5
v_call: TRBV27
cdr3_aa: ASSFETGFSNQPQH

clone_size: -
j_call: TRBJ2-7
v_call: TRBV9
cdr3_aa: ASSVNSYEQY

clone_size: -
j_call: TRBJ2-5
v_call: TRBV5-6
cdr3_aa: ASSFGGLWTQY

clone_size: many
j_call: TRBJ2-7
v_call: TRBV27
cdr3_aa: ASSPGGTYEQY

clone_size: -
j_call: TRBJ1-5
v_call: TRBV18
cdr3_aa: ASRPTGQTYSNQPQH

clone_size: -
j_call: TRBJ2-5
v_call: TRBV18
cdr3_aa: ASSPGLAGETQY

clone_size: -
j_call: TRBJ1-5
v_call: TRBV5-3
cdr3_aa: ARRGGQPQH

clone_size: -
j_call: TRBJ2-6
v_call: TRBV5-4
cdr3_aa: ASSPPTGTGANVLT

clone_size: -
j_call: TRBJ2-4
v_call: TRBV7-9
cdr3_aa: ASSLETPRDIQY

clone_size: -
j_call: TRBJ2-1
v_call: TRBV6-1
cdr3_aa: ASNWQYNEQF

clone_size: -
j_call: TRBJ1-6
v_call: TRBV7-2
cdr3_aa: ASSLALGGNSPLH

clone_size: -
j_call: TRBJ1-3
v_call: TRBV16
cdr3_aa: ASSQRGQGAGNTIY

clone_size: -
j_call: TRBJ1-5
v_call: TRBV20-1
cdr3_aa: SVRLNQPQH

clone_size: -
j_call: -
v_call: TRBV5-4
cdr3_aa: ASTGQGLHEQY

clone_size: once
j_call: TRBJ2-3
v_call: TRBV29-1
cdr3_aa: SVGPSSTDTQY

clone_size: -
j_call: TRBJ2-5
v_call: TRBV11-2
cdr3_aa: ASSLGAGGLKETQY

clone_size: -
j_call: TRBJ1-4
v_call: TRBV27
cdr3_aa: ASSRTGGNEKLF

clone_size: -
j_call: TRBJ2-1
v_call: TRBV5-6
cdr3_aa: ASSFGGLAGGPGEQF

clone_size: -
j_call: TRBJ2-1
v_call: TRBV7-7
cdr3_aa: ASSLSSWHNEQF

clone_size: once
j_call: TRBJ2-5
v_call: TRBV5-1
cdr3_aa: ASSLDMRAVEVETQY

clone_size: once
j_call: TRBJ1-4
v_call: TRBV27
cdr3_aa: ASSLSWSRGEKLF

clone_size: -
j_call: TRBJ2-3
v_call: TRBV2
cdr3_aa: ASSGGLAGGRFTDTQY

clone_size: -
j_call: TRBJ2-2
v_call: TRBV27
cdr3_aa: ASIAGGWATGELF

clone_size: -
j_call: TRBJ2-5
v_call: TRBV19
cdr3_aa: ASSILGLAGQETQY

clone_size: -
j_call: TRBJ2-2
v_call: TRBV13
cdr3_aa: ASSWGQAPRRELF

clone_size: once
j_call: TRBJ1-1
v_call: TRBV5-1
cdr3_aa: ASSHGGRGTEAF

clone_size: -
j_call: TRBJ2-6
v_call: TRBV19
cdr3_aa: ASRLAGGFGANVLT

clone_size: -
j_call: TRBJ1-4
v_call: TRBV6-5
cdr3_aa: ASSSGGVANEKLF

clone_size: -
j_call: TRBJ1-1
v_call: TRBV11-2
cdr3_aa: ASSLKAPTGGAKNEAF

clone_size: -
j_call: TRBJ1-5
v_call: TRBV25-1
cdr3_aa: ASSLRESSNQPQH

clone_size: -
j_call: TRBJ2-7
v_call: TRBV29-1
cdr3_aa: SVARGIGEQY

clone_size: -
j_call: TRBJ2-7
v_call: TRBV5-8
cdr3_aa: ASSFGLAGTYEQY

clone_size: -
j_call: TRBJ2-7
v_call: TRBV10-2
cdr3_aa: ASSSYLTENSYEQY

clone_size: -
j_call: TRBJ1-5
v_call: TRBV6-5
cdr3_aa: ASSLTGTDNQPQH

clone_size: -
j_call: TRBJ2-7
v_call: TRBV5-6
cdr3_aa: ASSRIDSTGAYEQY

clone_size: -
j_call: TRBJ2-7
v_call: TRBV6-6
cdr3_aa: ASSGTANSNEQY

clone_size: -
j_call: TRBJ1-1
v_call: TRBV29-1
cdr3_aa: SVEAPQTGLSF

clone_size: -
j_call: TRBJ1-4
v_call: TRBV9
cdr3_aa: ASSQGGRLNEKLF

clone_size: -
j_call: TRBJ2-2
v_call: TRBV29-1
cdr3_aa: SVVHSGELF

clone_size: -
j_call: TRBJ2-5
v_call: TRBV5-1
cdr3_aa: ASARQGREETQY

clone_size: -
j_call: TRBJ2-1
v_call: TRBV9
cdr3_aa: ASSAGTSGSYNEQF

clone_size: -
j_call: TRBJ2-1
v_call: TRBV5-1
cdr3_aa: ASRKTYQGNEQF

clone_size: -
j_call: TRBJ2-2
v_call: TRBV6-5
cdr3_aa: ASSYSPGIRAGELF

clone_size: -
j_call: TRBJ2-3
v_call: TRBV6-5
cdr3_aa: ASRTDTDTQY

clone_size: -
j_call: TRBJ2-7
v_call: TRBV30
cdr3_aa: AWSVAGHEQY

clone_size: -
j_call: TRBJ1-6
v_call: TRBV7-9
cdr3_aa: ASSTYGQGNSPLH